The 11 T cell receptor beta chains below come from one sample, sequenced in a study of blood T cell repertoires in COVID-19. This table comes from immunoSEQ multiplex PCR, and its TCRdb copy is limited to in-frame clones, with some not included. The sample has about 100,000 clones, more than 85% seen once. Specimen: peripheral blood. The receptors originated from a man between 50 and 59 years old with active COVID-19.

The chain employs TRBV4-1 and TRBJ1-6, with D possibly TRBD1 on 5 matching bases. Trimming removed 3 bases at V and 0 bases at J, with 9 bases between. Germline V gene sequence: CDR1 MGHRA, CDR2 YSYEKL. CDR3 length: 16 residues. The CDR3 sequence: CASSQGPDSYNSPLHF. CDR3 sequence (DNA): TGCGCCAGCAGCCAGGGGCCGGACTCCTATAATTCACCCCTCCACTTT.

CDR3 bases: TGCGCCAGCAGGGCGGGAGGGAGCTCCTACAATGAGCAGTTCTTC. Its translation: CASRAGGSSYNEQFF. The chain carries TRBV10-2 and TRBJ2-1; TRBD2 matches at 9 bases. CDR1 and CDR2 from the germline V gene are WSHSY and SAAADI. The junction had 3 bases not matched to a gene; V was cut back by 6 bases and J by 0 bases. This CDR3 region has 15 residues.

The V call is TRBV6-2 or TRBV6-3, the J call TRBJ2-3; perhaps TRBD2 as D (5 bases). CDR1 and CDR2 (germline): MNHEY, SVGEGT. Trimming removed 5 bases at V and 2 bases at J, with 14 bases between. This CDR3 has 15 residues. The CDR3: CASSHRTAFTDTQYF. The CDR3 nucleotides read TGTGCCAGCAGTCACCGGACTGCCTTCACAGATACGCAGTATTTT.

The genes are TRBV24-1 and TRBJ1-1; a weak D match, TRBD1 (5 bases). Germline loops: CDR1 KGHDR, CDR2 SFDVKD. Trimming cost V 9 bases and J 1 base, with 11 bases left between them. This CDR3 is built from 13 residues. The CDR3 nucleotides read TGTGCCACCCAGGAGGGGCAGAACACTGAAGCTTTCTTT. Residues: CATQEGQNTEAFF.

The rearrangement uses TRBV21-1 and TRBJ2-7; no check of the table's D call, TRBD1, against the DNA was made. TRBV21-1 is labeled a pseudogene. This CDR3 has 12 residues. The CDR3 loop reads CASSKDRDEQYV. The DNA for the CDR3 is TGTGCCAGCAGCAAGGACAGGGACGAGCAGTACGTC.

This clone was seen a few times. The chain is built from TRBV2 and TRBJ1-6; TRBD1 matches at 7 bases. The V and J ends lost 3 bases and 9 bases, in that order; junction bases with no gene match: 8. The CDR3 sequence is 15 residues long. Germline-derived CDR1 and CDR2 are SNHLY and FYNNEI. This chain's CDR3 is CASSEQTGRASPLHF. The CDR3 region has the DNA TGTGCCAGCAGTGAGCAGACAGGGCGTGCTTCACCCCTCCACTTT.

The chain links TRBV7-8 to TRBJ2-2; TRBD2 aligns across 15 bases. Germline lookup yields CDR1 SGHVS and CDR2 FQNEAQ. V trimming: 4 bases; J trimming: 7 bases; junction bases outside the gene matches: 13. The length of the CDR3 is 19 residues. CDR3: CASSSPLGLAGGPGGELFF. The CDR3 DNA follows: TGTGCCAGCAGCTCCCCGTTAGGACTAGCGGGAGGGCCGGGCGGGGAGCTGTTTTTT.

V and J are TRBV6-6 and TRBJ2-1; 9 bases align to TRBD1. The CDR3 has 16 residues. From germline, CDR1 is MNHNY and CDR2 SVGAGI (reference sequence). V trimming: 2 bases; J trimming: 7 bases; junction bases outside the gene matches: 9. The CDR3 loop is CASSYPGTGLKNEQFF. The CDR3 DNA follows: TGTGCCAGCAGTTACCCCGGGACAGGGCTCAAAAATGAGCAGTTCTTC.

The CDR3 here is CASGFQGPNTGELFF. The DNA of the CDR3 is TGTGCTAGTGGTTTTCAGGGCCCGAACACCGGGGAGCTGTTTTTT. The chain combines TRBV12-5 with TRBJ2-2, with a tentative D call TRBD1 (5 bases). The CDR3 is made up of 15 amino acids. CDR1 is LGHNT, CDR2 FRNRAP, per germline. Trimming left V 3 bases short and J 0 bases short, with 8 bases between.

V and J are TRBV18 and TRBJ2-1; 7 bases map to TRBD1. CDR1 KGHSH and CDR2 LQKENI come from the germline V gene. The CDR3 loop spans 14 amino acids. V dropped 4 bases and J dropped 4; count of bases not matched to a gene: 4. The CDR3 region is CASSRRQGYNEQFF. The CDR3 DNA reads TGTGCCAGCTCACGACGACAGGGATACAATGAGCAGTTCTTC.

This rearrangement joins TRBV4-2 to TRBJ2-6; 7 bases are a match to TRBD1. This CDR3 has 18 residues. Germline trimming cut 4 bases from V and 1 base from J; bases unmatched to any gene: 10. The V gene's germline CDR1 is LGHNA and CDR2 YNFKEQ. CDR3: CASSPQTDRRSGANVLTF. In DNA, the CDR3 is TGTGCCAGCAGCCCCCAAACGGACAGGAGGTCTGGGGCCAACGTCCTGACTTTC.